This is a list of T cell receptor beta chains from one sample in a study of T cells in Graves' hyperthyroidism and ophthalmopathy. In TCRdb, the multiplex PCR reads were re-called with MiXCR into one record per CDR3 protein. The data show around 610,000 distinct CDR3 sequences, over 12% seen once. Sequenced input: blood. All receptors derive from a woman in her thirties or forties with Graves' ophthalmopathy. Both conserved end residues are part of each CDR3. The D gene is left open where the match is weak. The size entry is marked missing in some rows and otherwise reads once, few, many or a size class.

CDR3,DNA,D,size,J,V
CSTHGGSTDTQYF,TGCAGTACCCACGGGGGGAGCACAGATACGCAGTATTTT,TRBD2,-,TRBJ2-3,TRBV20-1
CSAIDLGSYEQYF,TGCAGCGCCATAGACCTCGGCTCCTACGAGCAGTACTTC,-,-,TRBJ2-7,TRBV29-1
CASSPAQGRNTEAFF,TGTGCCAGCAGCCCCGCCCAGGGTAGGAACACTGAAGCTTTCTTT,-,-,TRBJ1-1,TRBV7-9
CASSFADFYGYTF,TGTGCCAGCAGTTTTGCAGACTTCTATGGCTACACCTTC,-,many,TRBJ1-2,TRBV12-3/TRBV12-4
CSADQGVTYTEAFF,TGCAGCGCGGATCAGGGGGTCACCTACACTGAAGCTTTCTTT,TRBD1,-,TRBJ1-1,TRBV29-1
CSVEDRSGGPGYTF,TGCAGCGTTGAAGATCGGTCTGGCGGTCCTGGCTACACCTTC,-,many,TRBJ1-2,TRBV29-1
CASSPPYGYEQYF,TGTGCCAGCAGTCCCCCCTACGGGTACGAGCAGTACTTC,-,many,TRBJ2-7,TRBV12-3/TRBV12-4
CASSLGSDSGYTF,TGTGCCAGCAGTTTAGGAAGCGATTCTGGCTACACCTTC,-,once,TRBJ1-2,TRBV12-3/TRBV12-4
CASQTGEYQPQHF,TGTGCCAGCCAGACAGGGGAGTATCAGCCCCAGCATTTT,TRBD1,many,TRBJ1-5,TRBV6-1
CASSPRDRINQPQHF,TGTGCCAGCAGCCCCCGGGACAGGATCAATCAGCCCCAGCATTTT,TRBD1,many,TRBJ1-5,TRBV7-2
CATVTGGVVGELFF,TGTGCCACCGTGACAGGGGGCGTCGTCGGGGAGCTGTTTTTT,TRBD1,many,TRBJ2-2,TRBV28
CASGGQGAYTEAFF,TGTGCCAGCGGGGGACAGGGGGCCTACACTGAAGCTTTCTTT,TRBD1,many,TRBJ1-1,TRBV7-9
CASSYRQGINYGYTF,TGTGCCAGCAGTTACCGACAGGGGATTAACTATGGCTACACCTTC,TRBD1,many,TRBJ1-2,TRBV6-5
CSAAGMSYEQYF,TGCAGCGCTGCAGGGATGTCCTACGAGCAGTACTTC,-,many,TRBJ2-7,TRBV29-1
CAIHETVNTEAFF,TGTGCCATCCACGAGACAGTTAACACTGAAGCTTTCTTT,-,many,TRBJ1-1,TRBV10-3
CASSKDRGVYGYTF,TGTGCCAGTAGCAAGGACAGGGGAGTCTATGGCTACACCTTC,TRBD1,many,TRBJ1-2,TRBV19
CASSLDLTSGLYEQYF,TGTGCCAGCAGCCTCGACCTGACTAGCGGGCTCTACGAGCAGTACTTC,TRBD2,many,TRBJ2-7,TRBV7-2
CAWSVLRLAGRETQYF,TGTGCCTGGAGTGTACTAAGACTAGCGGGACGGGAGACCCAGTACTTC,TRBD2,many,TRBJ2-5,TRBV30
CASSLRDSETQYF,TGCGCCAGCAGCCTGCGGGACTCAGAGACCCAGTACTTC,-,many,TRBJ2-5,TRBV4-1
CASSYLREGDTEAFF,TGTGCCAGCAGTTACCTTAGGGAGGGGGACACTGAAGCTTTCTTT,-,many,TRBJ1-1,TRBV6-5
CASSPPGTGVVETQYF,TGTGCCAGCAGCCCCCCCGGGACAGGGGTCGTGGAGACCCAGTACTTC,TRBD1,many,TRBJ2-5,TRBV7-2
CASSEQQGVNTEAFF,TGTGCCAGCAGTGAACAACAGGGGGTGAACACTGAAGCTTTCTTT,TRBD1,many,TRBJ1-1,TRBV6-1
CSVGTVGWETQYF,TGCAGCGTTGGAACAGTCGGCTGGGAGACCCAGTACTTC,-,many,TRBJ2-5,TRBV29-1
CATSDQGTLGYTF,TGTGCCACCAGTGACCAAGGGACACTTGGCTACACCTTC,-,-,TRBJ1-2,TRBV24-1
CASGLQGNTEAFF,TGTGCTAGTGGTCTACAGGGGAACACTGAAGCTTTCTTT,-,many,TRBJ1-1,TRBV12-5
CASRSVNQPQHF,TGTGCCAGCAGATCGGTCAATCAGCCCCAGCATTTT,-,many,TRBJ1-5,TRBV6-2/TRBV6-3
CSVVAGTSGSYPEQYF,TGCAGCGTTGTCGCCGGGACTAGCGGGAGTTACCCCGAGCAGTACTTC,TRBD2,-,TRBJ2-7,TRBV29-1
CASSYIAGGQETQYF,TGTGCCAGCAGCTACATAGCGGGAGGGCAAGAGACCCAGTACTTC,TRBD2,many,TRBJ2-5,TRBV7-9
CASSYPGQAASYGYTF,TGTGCCAGCAGCTATCCGGGACAGGCGGCTTCCTATGGCTACACCTTC,TRBD1,-,TRBJ1-2,TRBV28
CASSPSKYTEAFF,TGTGCCAGCAGCCCATCAAAGTATACTGAAGCTTTCTTT,-,few,TRBJ1-1,TRBV11-3